A selection of T cell receptor beta chains follows, all from one sample in a study of vaccination and CD4 T cells after COVID-19. Their specific antigens are unknown. TCRdb reanalysed the PCR reads using MiXCR and keeps one entry per CDR3 protein. Among around 8,400 distinct CDR3 sequences listed, about 55% were seen once. Sample: CD4+ T cells from blood, cultured in vitro. Every receptor here comes from a human donor who had recovered from COVID-19. Both conserved end residues are part of each CDR3. A D gene is named only where the DNA matches it firmly. Where a row states a size, it is once, few, many or the class of an expanded clone; other rows omit it.

cdr3_nt cdr3_aa v_call clone_size d_call j_call
TGTGCCAGCTCACCGGGGCCCAATAGCAATCAGCCCCAGCATTTT CASSPGPNSNQPQHF TRBV18 . . TRBJ1-5
TGTGCCAGTTCGGGGGGAGATACGCAGTATTTT CASSGGDTQYF TRBV6-1 once TRBD2 TRBJ2-3
TGCAGTGCTAGAGAAAGGCAGGGGGAGCATGGCTACACCTTC CSARERQGEHGYTF TRBV20-1 few TRBD1 TRBJ1-2
TGCAGTGCTCCCGCTGGGGGGGTGAGCTCCTACGAGCAGTACTTC CSAPAGGVSSYEQYF TRBV20-1 . TRBD2 TRBJ2-7
TGTGCCAGCAGCCAGGGACTGGCCGGGGGGGATACGCAGTATTTT CASSQGLAGGDTQYF TRBV11-2 once TRBD2 TRBJ2-3
TGTGCCAGCAGCCCTAGCGGACAGGGGGCAGGCGGGGCCAACGTCCTGACTTTC CASSPSGQGAGGANVLTF TRBV7-2 . TRBD1 TRBJ2-6
TGTGCCAGCAACCGGGACACGGGATTGGACACTGAAGCTTTCTTT CASNRDTGLDTEAFF TRBV7-3 . . TRBJ1-1
TGTGCCAGTAGTGCCGGGACAGGGGCACCCTATGGCTACACCTTC CASSAGTGAPYGYTF TRBV19 few TRBD1 TRBJ1-2
TGTGCCAGCAGCGTCGGGACGAATCCTTACAATGAGCAGTTCTTC CASSVGTNPYNEQFF TRBV6-1 . . TRBJ2-1
TGTGCCAGCAGTTTAGAACAGGGGTATGGCTACACCTTC CASSLEQGYGYTF TRBV27 . TRBD1 TRBJ1-2
TGTGCCAGTACCAAGGGACCTCAAAATCAGCCCCAGCATTTT CASTKGPQNQPQHF TRBV19 . . TRBJ1-5
TGTGCCAGCAGCACCCGACAGGGAGGAAGTGAAAAACTGTTTTTT CASSTRQGGSEKLFF TRBV7-2 large TRBD1 TRBJ1-4
TGTGCCAGCAGTGAACGCTTTGAAGCTTTCTTT CASSERFEAFF TRBV6-1 few . TRBJ1-1
TGTGCCAGCAGTCTAAGGGATTACACAGATACGCAGTATTTT CASSLRDYTDTQYF TRBV27 . . TRBJ2-3
TGTGCCAGCAGCCCACAGGTTAGCGGGGGGACCTACAATGAGCAGTTCTTC CASSPQVSGGTYNEQFF TRBV6-2/TRBV6-3 . TRBD2 TRBJ2-1
TGTGCCAGCAGTTCAGGGGGCAATCAGCCCCAGCATTTT CASSSGGNQPQHF TRBV25-1 . . TRBJ1-5
TGTGCCATCAGCCGGGACTATAATTCACCCCTCCACTTT CAISRDYNSPLHF TRBV19 . . TRBJ1-6
TGTGCCAGCAGTTACAGCCCCCAAGAGACCCAGTACTTC CASSYSPQETQYF TRBV6-5 . . TRBJ2-5
TGTGCCAGCAGCCGAGCGTCTAGGGAAAAGGGCCAAGAGACCCAGTACTTC CASSRASREKGQETQYF TRBV11-3 . . TRBJ2-5
TGTGCCAGCAGCTTAAGTTGGGGCGAAGAGACCCAGTACTTC CASSLSWGEETQYF TRBV11-3 . . TRBJ2-5
TGTGCCAGCAGTGGGGGGGGCTATGGCTACACCTTC CASSGGGYGYTF TRBV2 once . TRBJ1-2
TGCAGTGCTAGAGATCTTGGAGAGGGGTATTCACCCCTCCACTTT CSARDLGEGYSPLHF TRBV20-1 few . TRBJ1-6
TGTGCCAGCGGAGACTCGGGACAGGGGGCGTCGGAAGCTTTCTTT CASGDSGQGASEAFF TRBV5-4 . TRBD1 TRBJ1-1
TGCAGTGCTAGAGGCTTACAGGGCCTACCCTCCACAGATACGCAGTATTTT CSARGLQGLPSTDTQYF TRBV20-1 . . TRBJ2-3
TGTGCCAGCACGGCAGGGGGCGGCACTGAAGCTTTCTTT CASTAGGGTEAFF TRBV6-1 . TRBD1 TRBJ1-1
TGTGCCAGCAGCTTAAGACAGGGAGCCGGGGAGCTGTTTTTT CASSLRQGAGELFF TRBV11-3 . TRBD1 TRBJ2-2
TGCGCCAGCGGGGGCGAGGCCGGGGAGCTGTTTTTT CASGGEAGELFF TRBV10-1 once . TRBJ2-2
TGTGCCAGCAGTTTATCGGGAAGCAATCAGCCCCAGCATTTT CASSLSGSNQPQHF TRBV27 few . TRBJ1-5
TGTGCCAGCGGCCTTAACAGTGGCGAAAAACTGTTTTTT CASGLNSGEKLFF TRBV11-2 once . TRBJ1-4